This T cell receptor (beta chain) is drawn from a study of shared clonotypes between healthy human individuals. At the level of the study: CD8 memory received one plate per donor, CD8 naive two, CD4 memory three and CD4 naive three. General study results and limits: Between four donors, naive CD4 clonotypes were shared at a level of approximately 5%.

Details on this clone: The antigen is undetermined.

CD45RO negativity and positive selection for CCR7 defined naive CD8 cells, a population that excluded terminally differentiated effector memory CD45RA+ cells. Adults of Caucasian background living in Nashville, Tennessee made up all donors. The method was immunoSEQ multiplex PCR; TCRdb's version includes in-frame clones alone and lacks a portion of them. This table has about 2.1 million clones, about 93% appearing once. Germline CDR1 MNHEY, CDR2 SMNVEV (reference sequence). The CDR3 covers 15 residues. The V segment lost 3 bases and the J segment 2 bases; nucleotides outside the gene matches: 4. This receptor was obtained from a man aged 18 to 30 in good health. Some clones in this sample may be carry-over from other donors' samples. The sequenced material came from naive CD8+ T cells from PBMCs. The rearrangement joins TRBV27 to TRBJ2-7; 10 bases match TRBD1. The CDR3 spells CASSLGQGKAYEQYF. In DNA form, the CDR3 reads TGTGCCAGCAGTTTGGGACAGGGGAAGGCCTACGAGCAGTACTTC.